This T cell receptor beta chain emerged from a study of cytomegalovirus exposure and HLA in healthy donors. There were likely unrecorded immune exposures, though donors were nominally healthy when sampled. Amplification used 60 Vbeta primers and 13 Jbeta primers. The assay was immunoSEQ multiplex PCR, and TCRdb's table has in-frame clones only and misses some. The sample has some 150,000 clones, more than 60% seen once. The sequenced material came from PBMCs. This receptor was identified in a man between 35 and 55 years old in good health and CMV-seronegative.

CDR3 sequence: CASSQDSSGATQYF. CDR3 sequence (DNA): TGCGCCAGCAGCCAAGATTCTAGCGGGGCTACCCAGTACTTC. The genes are TRBV4-1 and TRBJ2-5; 9 bases are a match to TRBD2. Germline V CDR1 and CDR2: MGHRA, YSYEKL. V lost 0 bases and J lost 8; bases outside the gene matches: 4. The CDR3 sequence is 14 residues long.